These 23 T cell receptor beta chains came from one sample sequenced in a study of T cells expressing NK-cell markers. TCRdb re-analyzed the 5' RACE reads; it lists each CDR3 protein once, without DNA. Here the sample table reports around 470,000 distinct CDR3 sequences. The material sequenced was blood T cells: a sorted CD56 or NKG2C T cell subset, CD4+ or CD8+ T cells, or bulk PBMC T cells (not recorded which). The receptors were sampled from a woman in her forties or fifties in good health.

The V and J genes are TRBV10-3 and TRBJ1-4; TCRdb designates TRBD1, a call that cannot be tested without DNA. Germline V lookup: CDR1 ENHRY, CDR2 SYGVKD. The CDR3 consists of 17 residues. CDR3 sequence: CAISDPDTGNSGEKLFF.

This chain connects TRBV20-1 to TRBJ2-1; checking the TCRdb D call of TRBD1 is not possible without DNA. The length of the CDR3 is 15 residues. Germline values: CDR1 DFQATT, CDR2 SNEGSKA (reference sequence). The CDR3 protein is CSASDGASPNNEQFF.

The chain links TRBV5-1 to TRBJ2-7; TCRdb's D call, TRBD1, is unchecked because there is no DNA. Germline V CDR1 and CDR2: SGHRS, YFSETQ. CDR3 length: 13 amino acids. The CDR3 spells CASSRLTGYEQYF. Looking up the rest from reference TRBV5-1 and TRBJ2-7 gives the full variable domain: KAGVTQTPRYLIKTRGQQVTLSCSPISGHRSVSWYQQTPGQGLQFLFEYFSETQRNKGNFPGRFSGRQFSNSRSEMNVSTLELGDSALYLCASSRLTGYEQYFGPGTRLTVT.

J is TRBJ2-1 and V is TRBV5-1. Germline CDR1 reads SGHRS; CDR2 reads YFSETQ. There are 14 residues in the CDR3. CDR3 sequence: CASSLDFLYNEQFF. The full variable domain, completed using reference TRBV5-1 and TRBJ2-1, is KAGVTQTPRYLIKTRGQQVTLSCSPISGHRSVSWYQQTPGQGLQFLFEYFSETQRNKGNFPGRFSGRQFSNSRSEMNVSTLELGDSALYLCASSLDFLYNEQFFGPGTRLTVL.

V usage is TRBV18 and J usage is TRBJ2-1. The CDR3 length is 11 residues. Per the germline V gene, CDR1 is KGHSH and CDR2 is LQKENI. Here the CDR3 reads CASSARDEQFF.

The chain is built from TRBV9 and TRBJ2-2; TCRdb outputs TRBD2, but without DNA this stays unchecked. The germline V gene encodes CDR1 SGDLS and CDR2 YYNGEE. The CDR3 has 15 amino acids. The CDR3 here is CASSGGLEVVGELFF.

The chain links TRBV4-1 to TRBJ2-3. Germline V gives CDR1 MGHRA, CDR2 YSYEKL. The CDR3 consists of 15 residues. CDR3 sequence: CASSQVSFSTDTQYF.

The V gene is TRBV29-1, the J gene TRBJ2-3; TCRdb indicates TRBD2, and absent DNA this call remains unverified. Germline loops: CDR1 SQVTM, CDR2 ANQGSEA. This CDR3 comprises 16 residues. The CDR3 sequence: CSVGGPSGRVMDTQYF.

The chain has TRBV27 and TRBJ2-1; no DNA is available, so the TRBD1 call from TCRdb remains unchecked. The germline V gene has CDR1 MNHEY and CDR2 SMNVEV (reference sequence). This CDR3 contains 15 residues. CDR3 amino acids: CASKAGKSSYNEQFF.

The J gene is TRBJ2-1, the V gene TRBV7-9; TCRdb indicates TRBD2, and absent DNA this call remains unverified. In germline, CDR1 is SEHNR, CDR2 FQNEAQ (reference sequence). This CDR3 is built from 13 residues. CDR3 protein: CASSAYTSDEQFF.

The rearrangement uses TRBV4-1 and TRBJ2-2; TCRdb gives TRBD1 as the D gene, but with no DNA this cannot be confirmed. CDR1 is MGHRA, CDR2 YSYEKL, per germline. The length of the CDR3 is 18 residues. The CDR3 sequence: CASSQGMRVGQGRGELFF.

This rearrangement joins TRBV5-1 to TRBJ1-3. Germline CDR1 reads SGHRS; CDR2 reads YFSETQ. This CDR3 has 17 amino acids. CDR3 sequence reads: CASSSRGSQSSGNTIYF. Filled out from reference TRBV5-1 and TRBJ1-3, the complete variable domain reads KAGVTQTPRYLIKTRGQQVTLSCSPISGHRSVSWYQQTPGQGLQFLFEYFSETQRNKGNFPGRFSGRQFSNSRSEMNVSTLELGDSALYLCASSSRGSQSSGNTIYFGEGSWLTVV.

This sequence joins TRBV7-7 and TRBJ2-5. Germline V gives CDR1 SSHAT, CDR2 FNYEAQ (reference sequence). The CDR3 contains 13 residues. CDR3 region: CASSLMPGETQYF.

The chain couples TRBV12-3 or TRBV12-4 to TRBJ1-5. CDR3 length equals 13 residues. This CDR3 is CASSLTLRQPQHF.

The V and J genes are TRBV29-1 and TRBJ2-7; the D call from TCRdb, TRBD2, cannot be confirmed without DNA. The CDR3 sequence is 14 residues long. The germline CDR1 and CDR2 sequences are SQVTM and ANQGSEA. This CDR3 is CSATSGPTSYEQYF.

The chain uses TRBV6-8 and TRBJ1-1; TCRdb outputs TRBD1, but without DNA this stays unchecked. This CDR3 is 16 amino acids long. CDR1 is MNHGY, CDR2 SAAAGT, per germline. This chain's CDR3 is CASSYVIGTENTEAFF.

V usage is TRBV14 and J usage is TRBJ1-2; TCRdb picks TRBD1, but there is no DNA to check that call. The V gene's germline CDR1 is SGHDN and CDR2 FVKESK. The length of the CDR3 is 14 residues. The CDR3 spells CASSHGQGYYGYTF.

V is TRBV6-6 and J is TRBJ2-3; the TRBD2 assignment by TCRdb is unverifiable without DNA. The CDR3 loop spans 15 amino acids. Per the germline V gene, CDR1 is MNHNY and CDR2 is SVGAGI (reference sequence). The CDR3 region is CASLSGTTFTDTQYF.

The chain joins TRBV10-3 to TRBJ1-6; TCRdb lists TRBD1, though no DNA is available to test this call. The CDR3 loop spans 14 amino acids. Germline values: CDR1 ENHRY, CDR2 SYGVKD. This CDR3 is CAISEDSFGSPLHF.

This chain connects TRBV10-3 to TRBJ1-2. Germline lookup yields CDR1 ENHRY and CDR2 SYGVKD. This CDR3 has 14 amino acids. The CDR3 is CAISVLTEDYGYTF.

V is TRBV24-1 and J is TRBJ2-3. Germline lookup yields CDR1 KGHDR and CDR2 SFDVKD. This CDR3 is built from 16 residues. CDR3 region: CATSGSFSGSTDTQYF.

The rearrangement uses TRBV29-1 and TRBJ2-7; TCRdb's D call, TRBD1, is unchecked because there is no DNA. This CDR3 region has 12 residues. Germline V gene lookup returns CDR1 SQVTM and CDR2 ANQGSEA. CDR3: CSVARGVNEQYF.

The J gene is TRBJ2-7, the V gene TRBV7-9; TCRdb indicates TRBD1, and absent DNA this call remains unverified. This CDR3 comprises 15 residues. Germline CDR1 reads SEHNR; CDR2 reads FQNEAQ (reference sequence). The CDR3 here is CASSLGSGTTREQYF.